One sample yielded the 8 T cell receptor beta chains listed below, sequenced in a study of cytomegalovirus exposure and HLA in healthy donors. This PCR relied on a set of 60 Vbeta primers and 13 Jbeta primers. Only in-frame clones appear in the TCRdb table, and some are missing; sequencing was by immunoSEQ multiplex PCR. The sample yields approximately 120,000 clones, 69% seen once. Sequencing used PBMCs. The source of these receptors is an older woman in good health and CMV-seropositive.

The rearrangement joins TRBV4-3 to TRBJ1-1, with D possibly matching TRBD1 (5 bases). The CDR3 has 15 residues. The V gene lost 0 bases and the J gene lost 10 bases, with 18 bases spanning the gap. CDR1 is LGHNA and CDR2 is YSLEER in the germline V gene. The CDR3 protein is CASSQDGTPLSAAFF. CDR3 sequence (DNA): TGCGCCAGCAGCCAAGATGGGACTCCCCTCTCTGCAGCTTTCTTT.

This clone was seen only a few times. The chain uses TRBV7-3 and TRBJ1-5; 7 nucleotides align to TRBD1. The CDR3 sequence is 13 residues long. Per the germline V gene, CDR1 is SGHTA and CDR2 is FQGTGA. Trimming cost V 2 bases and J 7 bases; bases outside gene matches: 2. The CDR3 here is CASSLQGGQPQHF. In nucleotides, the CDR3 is TGTGCCAGCAGCTTACAGGGGGGACAGCCCCAGCATTTT.

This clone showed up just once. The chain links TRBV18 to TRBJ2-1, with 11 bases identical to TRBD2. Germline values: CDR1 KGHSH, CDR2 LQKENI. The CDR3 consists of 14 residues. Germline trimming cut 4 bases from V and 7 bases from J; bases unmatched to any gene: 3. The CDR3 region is CASSLAGGRNEQFF. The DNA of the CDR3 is TGTGCCAGCTCACTAGCGGGGGGGCGTAATGAGCAGTTCTTC.

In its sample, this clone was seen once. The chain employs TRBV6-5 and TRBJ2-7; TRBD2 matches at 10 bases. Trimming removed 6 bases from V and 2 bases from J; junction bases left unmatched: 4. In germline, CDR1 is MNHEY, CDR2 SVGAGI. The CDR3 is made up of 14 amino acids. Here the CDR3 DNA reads TGTGCCAGCAGGCCACTAGCGGGGACCTACGAGCAGTACTTC. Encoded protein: CASRPLAGTYEQYF.

The CDR3 DNA reads TGTGCCAGCACCTCTGTGGACAGGGGCTACGAGCAGTACTTC. Amino acid sequence: CASTSVDRGYEQYF. This sequence joins TRBV6-1 and TRBJ2-7; TRBD1 aligns across 9 bases. The CDR3 runs to 14 residues. Germline lookup yields CDR1 MNHNS and CDR2 SASEGT. The ends lost 7 bases at V and 3 bases at J; junction bases unmatched: 7.

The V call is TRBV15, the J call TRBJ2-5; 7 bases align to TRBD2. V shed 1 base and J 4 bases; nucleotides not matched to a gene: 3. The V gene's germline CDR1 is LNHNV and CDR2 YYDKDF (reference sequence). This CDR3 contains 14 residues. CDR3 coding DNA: TGTGCCACCAGCAGAGGGGGGGGACTAGAGACCCAGTACTTC. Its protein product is CATSRGGGLETQYF.

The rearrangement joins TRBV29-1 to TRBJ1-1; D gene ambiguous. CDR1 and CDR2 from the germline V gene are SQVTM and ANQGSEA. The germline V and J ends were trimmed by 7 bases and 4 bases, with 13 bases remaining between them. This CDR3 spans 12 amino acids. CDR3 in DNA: TGCAGCGGGACGGAGGTCCGCACTGAAGCTTTCTTT. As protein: CSGTEVRTEAFF.

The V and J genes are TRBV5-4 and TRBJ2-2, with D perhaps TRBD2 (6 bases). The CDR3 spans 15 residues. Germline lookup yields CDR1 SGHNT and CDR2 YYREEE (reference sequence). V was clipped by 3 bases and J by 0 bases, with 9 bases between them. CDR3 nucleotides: TGTGCCAGCAGCTCTGGGGGGACGAACACCGGGGAGCTGTTTTTT. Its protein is CASSSGGTNTGELFF.